A selection of T cell receptor beta chains follows, all from one sample in a study of T-cell memory formation after mild COVID-19. MiXCR was run by TCRdb on the 5' RACE reads, yielding one entry per CDR3 protein. The table has around 80,000 distinct CDR3 sequences, about 14% seen once. Sequencing used PBMCs or a T cell subset sorted from them (not recorded which). Receptors originate from an adult woman who had mild COVID-19 (a few samples of this study predate the infection). Cell type and time point are not known. The CDR3 runs from the conserved cysteine through the conserved F or W. A D gene is named only where the DNA matches it firmly. Some rows have no size entry. The others give once, few or many, or a class for an expanded clone.

cdr3_aa: CSVLAGGSADTQYF
cdr3_nt: TGCAGCGTCCTAGCGGGAGGCTCCGCAGATACGCAGTATTTT
clone_size: many
d_call: TRBD2
j_call: TRBJ2-3
v_call: TRBV29-1

cdr3_aa: CASSLGKGTEAFF
cdr3_nt: TGTGCCAGCAGCTTGGGGAAGGGCACTGAAGCTTTCTTT
clone_size: many
d_call: .
j_call: TRBJ1-1
v_call: TRBV5-5

cdr3_aa: CASSFDVGETQYF
cdr3_nt: TGCGCCAGCAGCTTTGACGTTGGGGAGACCCAGTACTTC
clone_size: once
d_call: .
j_call: TRBJ2-5
v_call: TRBV5-1

cdr3_aa: CASSSYRSLTSEQFF
cdr3_nt: TGTGCCAGCAGCAGCTACCGAAGCCTAACTAGTGAGCAGTTCTTC
clone_size: few
d_call: .
j_call: TRBJ2-1
v_call: TRBV27

cdr3_aa: CASSEGTSREQYF
cdr3_nt: TGCGCCAGCAGCGAAGGGACCAGTCGGGAGCAGTACTTC
clone_size: few
d_call: .
j_call: TRBJ2-7
v_call: TRBV5-1

cdr3_aa: CSASWTSGYNEQFF
cdr3_nt: TGCAGTGCTAGTTGGACTAGCGGTTACAATGAGCAGTTCTTC
clone_size: few
d_call: TRBD2
j_call: TRBJ2-1
v_call: TRBV20-1

cdr3_aa: CASSLAQKGPYEQYF
cdr3_nt: TGTGCCAGCAGCTTAGCGCAAAAGGGGCCCTACGAGCAGTACTTC
clone_size: few
d_call: .
j_call: TRBJ2-7
v_call: TRBV7-2

cdr3_aa: CASTIPNTGELFF
cdr3_nt: TGTGCCAGCACTATACCAAACACCGGGGAGCTGTTTTTT
clone_size: .
d_call: .
j_call: TRBJ2-2
v_call: TRBV6-6

cdr3_aa: CATSDGTLGSYEQYF
cdr3_nt: TGTGCCACCAGTGACGGCACCCTTGGTTCCTACGAGCAGTACTTC
clone_size: .
d_call: .
j_call: TRBJ2-7
v_call: TRBV24-1

cdr3_aa: CSTDTRGDTQYF
cdr3_nt: TGCAGCACTGACACCCGGGGAGATACGCAGTATTTT
clone_size: many
d_call: .
j_call: TRBJ2-3
v_call: TRBV29-1

cdr3_aa: CASSRPATGEDQETQYF
cdr3_nt: TGTGCCAGCAGCCGACCCGCGACAGGGGAGGACCAAGAGACCCAGTACTTC
clone_size: .
d_call: TRBD1
j_call: TRBJ2-5
v_call: TRBV7-6

cdr3_aa: CSAHQRERYNEQFF
cdr3_nt: TGCAGTGCTCACCAGCGGGAGCGTTACAATGAGCAGTTCTTC
clone_size: .
d_call: TRBD2
j_call: TRBJ2-1
v_call: TRBV20-1

cdr3_aa: CASSEQLGANEQFF
cdr3_nt: TGTGCCAGCAGTGAACAACTAGGAGCCAATGAGCAGTTCTTC
clone_size: .
d_call: .
j_call: TRBJ2-1
v_call: TRBV6-5

cdr3_aa: CASSSGRGPTTEAFF
cdr3_nt: TGTGCCAGCAGCTCCGGGCGGGGCCCGACCACTGAAGCTTTCTTT
clone_size: .
d_call: .
j_call: TRBJ1-1
v_call: TRBV7-9

cdr3_aa: CATRGTRTDTQYF
cdr3_nt: TGTGCCACCAGGGGGACTAGAACAGATACGCAGTATTTT
clone_size: few
d_call: TRBD2
j_call: TRBJ2-3
v_call: TRBV24-1

cdr3_aa: CATSEGQSVWIAGDTDTQYF
cdr3_nt: TGTGCCACCAGCGAAGGACAGTCAGTCTGGATAGCGGGTGACACAGATACGCAGTATTTT
clone_size: few
d_call: .
j_call: TRBJ2-3
v_call: TRBV24-1

cdr3_aa: CASSSPGTSGTYHEQYF
cdr3_nt: TGTGCCAGCAGCTCCCCAGGGACTAGCGGGACGTACCACGAGCAGTACTTC
clone_size: few
d_call: TRBD2
j_call: TRBJ2-7
v_call: TRBV7-9

cdr3_aa: CASSLRGAGIYEQYF
cdr3_nt: TGTGCCAGCAGTTTACGAGGGGCCGGAATTTACGAGCAGTACTTC
clone_size: few
d_call: .
j_call: TRBJ2-7
v_call: TRBV27

cdr3_aa: CASSQGTSGFTDTQYF
cdr3_nt: TGCGCCAGCAGCCAAGGGACTAGCGGCTTCACAGATACGCAGTATTTT
clone_size: .
d_call: TRBD2
j_call: TRBJ2-3
v_call: TRBV4-3

cdr3_aa: CASRLTGNSPLHF
cdr3_nt: TGTGCCAGCAGGCTTACAGGGAATTCACCCCTCCACTTT
clone_size: .
d_call: .
j_call: TRBJ1-6
v_call: TRBV12-3/TRBV12-4

cdr3_aa: CASSDAFFGQGSEAFF
cdr3_nt: TGTGCCAGCAGTGACGCCTTTTTCGGACAGGGTAGTGAAGCTTTCTTT
clone_size: .
d_call: TRBD1
j_call: TRBJ1-1
v_call: TRBV6-1